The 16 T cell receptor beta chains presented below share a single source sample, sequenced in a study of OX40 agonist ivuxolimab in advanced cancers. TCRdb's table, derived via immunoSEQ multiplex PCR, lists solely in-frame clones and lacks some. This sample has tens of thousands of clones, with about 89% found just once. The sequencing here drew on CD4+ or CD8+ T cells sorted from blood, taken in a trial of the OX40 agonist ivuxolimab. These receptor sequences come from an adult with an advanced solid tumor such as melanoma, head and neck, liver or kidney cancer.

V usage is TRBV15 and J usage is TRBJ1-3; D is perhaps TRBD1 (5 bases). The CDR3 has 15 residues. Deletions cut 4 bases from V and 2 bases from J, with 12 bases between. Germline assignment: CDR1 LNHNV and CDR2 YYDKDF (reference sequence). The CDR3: CATSTTQGAGNTIYF. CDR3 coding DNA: TGTGCCACCAGCACGACTCAGGGCGCTGGAAACACCATATATTTT.

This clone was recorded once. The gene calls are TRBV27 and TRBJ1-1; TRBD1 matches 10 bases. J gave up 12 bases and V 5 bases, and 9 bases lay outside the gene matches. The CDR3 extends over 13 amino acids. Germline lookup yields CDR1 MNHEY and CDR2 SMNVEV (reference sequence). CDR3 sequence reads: CASSPGTGEDTFF. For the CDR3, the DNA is TGTGCCAGCAGTCCCGGGACAGGGGAGGATACTTTCTTT.

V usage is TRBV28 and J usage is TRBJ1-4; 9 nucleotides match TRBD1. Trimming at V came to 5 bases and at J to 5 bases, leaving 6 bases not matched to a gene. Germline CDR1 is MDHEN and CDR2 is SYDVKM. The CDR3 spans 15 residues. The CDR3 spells CASSQTGGENEKLFF. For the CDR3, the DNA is TGTGCCAGCAGTCAGACAGGGGGAGAAAATGAAAAACTGTTTTTT.

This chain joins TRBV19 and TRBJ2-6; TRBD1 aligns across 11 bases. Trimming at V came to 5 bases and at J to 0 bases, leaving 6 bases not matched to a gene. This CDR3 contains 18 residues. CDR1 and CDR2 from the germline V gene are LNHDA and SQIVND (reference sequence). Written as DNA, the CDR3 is TGTGCCAGTAGTGAATGGGACAGGGGGACCTCTGGGGCCAACGTCCTGACTTTC. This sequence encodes CASSEWDRGTSGANVLTF.

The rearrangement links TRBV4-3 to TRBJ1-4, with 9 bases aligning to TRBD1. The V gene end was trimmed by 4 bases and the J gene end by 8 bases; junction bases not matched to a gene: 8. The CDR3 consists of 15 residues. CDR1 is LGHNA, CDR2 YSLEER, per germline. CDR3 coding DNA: TGCGCCAGCAGCCCGGAGAGGGACAGGGTGGAAAAACTGTTTTTT. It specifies CASSPERDRVEKLFF.

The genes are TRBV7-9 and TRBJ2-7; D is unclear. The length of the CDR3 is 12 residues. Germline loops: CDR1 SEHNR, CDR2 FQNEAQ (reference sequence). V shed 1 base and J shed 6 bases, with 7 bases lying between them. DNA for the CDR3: TGTGCCAGCAGCTTAGTTATGGGCGAGCAGTACTTC. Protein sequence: CASSLVMGEQYF.

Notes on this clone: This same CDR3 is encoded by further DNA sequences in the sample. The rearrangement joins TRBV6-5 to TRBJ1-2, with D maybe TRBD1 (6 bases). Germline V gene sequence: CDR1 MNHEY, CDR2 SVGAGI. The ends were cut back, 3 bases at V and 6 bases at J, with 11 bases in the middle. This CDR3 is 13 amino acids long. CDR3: CASSYTGNHGYTF. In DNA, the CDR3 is TGTGCCAGCAGTTATACAGGGAATCATGGCTACACCTTC.

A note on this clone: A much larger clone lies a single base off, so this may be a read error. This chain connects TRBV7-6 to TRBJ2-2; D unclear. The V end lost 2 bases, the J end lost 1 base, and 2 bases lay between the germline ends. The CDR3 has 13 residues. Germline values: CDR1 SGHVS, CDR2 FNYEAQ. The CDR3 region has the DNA TGTGCCAGCAGCTTAAGGAACACCGGGGAGCTGTTTTTT. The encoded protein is CASSLRNTGELFF.

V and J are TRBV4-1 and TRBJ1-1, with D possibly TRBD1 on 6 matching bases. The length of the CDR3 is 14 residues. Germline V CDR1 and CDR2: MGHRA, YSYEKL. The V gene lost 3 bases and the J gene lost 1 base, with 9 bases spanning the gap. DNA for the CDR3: TGCGCCAGCAGCCACGGACAGCCGAACACTGAAGCTTTCTTT. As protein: CASSHGQPNTEAFF.

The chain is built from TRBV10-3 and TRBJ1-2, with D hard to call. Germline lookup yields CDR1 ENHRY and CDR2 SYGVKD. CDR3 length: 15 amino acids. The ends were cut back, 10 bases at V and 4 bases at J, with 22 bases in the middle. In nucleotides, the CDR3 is TGTGCCAACGGTCAAGATCCCGTCTATGGCTATGGCTACACCTTC. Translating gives CANGQDPVYGYGYTF.

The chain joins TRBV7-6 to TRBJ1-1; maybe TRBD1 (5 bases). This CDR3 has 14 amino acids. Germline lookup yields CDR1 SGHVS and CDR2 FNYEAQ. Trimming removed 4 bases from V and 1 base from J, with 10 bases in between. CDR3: CASSWGEGNTEAFF. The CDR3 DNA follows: TGTGCCAGCAGCTGGGGGGAAGGGAACACTGAAGCTTTCTTT.

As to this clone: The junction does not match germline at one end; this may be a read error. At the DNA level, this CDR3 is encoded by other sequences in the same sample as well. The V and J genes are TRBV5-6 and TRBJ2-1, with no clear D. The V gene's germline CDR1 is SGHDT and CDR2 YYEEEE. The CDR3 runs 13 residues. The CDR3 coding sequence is TGTGCCAGCAGCTTAGTGCCGTCCGATGAGCAATTCTTC. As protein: CASSLVPSDEQFF. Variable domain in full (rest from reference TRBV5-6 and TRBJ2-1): DAGVTQSPTHLIKTRGQQVTLRCSPKSGHDTVSWYQQALGQGPQFIFQYYEEEERQRGNFPDRFSGHQFPNYSSELNVNALLLGDSALYLCASSLVPSDEQFFGPGTRLTVL.

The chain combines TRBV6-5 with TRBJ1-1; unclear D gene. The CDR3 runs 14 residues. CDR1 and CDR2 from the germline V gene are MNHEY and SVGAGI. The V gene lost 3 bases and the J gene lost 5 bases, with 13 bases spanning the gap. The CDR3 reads CASSYFGVRTEAFF. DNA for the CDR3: TGTGCCAGCAGTTATTTCGGGGTCCGAACTGAAGCTTTCTTT.

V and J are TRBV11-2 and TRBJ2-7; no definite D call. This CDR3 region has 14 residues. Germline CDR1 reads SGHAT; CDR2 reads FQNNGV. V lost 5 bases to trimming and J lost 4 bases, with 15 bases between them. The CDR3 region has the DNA TGTGCCAGCAGCGCCCACTCGACTGGTTACGAGCAGTACTTC. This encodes CASSAHSTGYEQYF.

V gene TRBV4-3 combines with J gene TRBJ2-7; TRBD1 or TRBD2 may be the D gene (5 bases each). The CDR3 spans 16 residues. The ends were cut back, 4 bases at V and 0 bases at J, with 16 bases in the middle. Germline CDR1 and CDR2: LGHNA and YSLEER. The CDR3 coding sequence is TGCGCCAGCAGCCCCGTGGGACCGCCTCTCTCCTACGAGCAGTACTTC. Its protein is CASSPVGPPLSYEQYF.

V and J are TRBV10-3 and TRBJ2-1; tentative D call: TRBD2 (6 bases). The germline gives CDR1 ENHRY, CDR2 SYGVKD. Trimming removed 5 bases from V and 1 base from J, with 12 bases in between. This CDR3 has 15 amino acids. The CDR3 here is CAISIDGGSYNEQFF. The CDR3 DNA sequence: TGTGCCATCAGTATAGATGGGGGGTCCTACAATGAGCAGTTCTTC.